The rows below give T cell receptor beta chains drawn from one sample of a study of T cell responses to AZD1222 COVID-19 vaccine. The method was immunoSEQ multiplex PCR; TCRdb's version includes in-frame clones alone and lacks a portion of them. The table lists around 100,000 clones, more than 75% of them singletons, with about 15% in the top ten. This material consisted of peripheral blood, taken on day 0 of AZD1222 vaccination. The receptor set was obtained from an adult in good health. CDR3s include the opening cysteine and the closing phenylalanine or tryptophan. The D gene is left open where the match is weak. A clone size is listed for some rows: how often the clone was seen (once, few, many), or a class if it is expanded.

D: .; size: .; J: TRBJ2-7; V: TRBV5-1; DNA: TGCGCCAGCAGTCGGGACGGCTACGAGCAGTACTTC; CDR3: CASSRDGYEQYF
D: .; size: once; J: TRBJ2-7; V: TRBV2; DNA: TGTGCCAGCAGTGAATCGACGGCCGCCTACGAGCAGTACTTC; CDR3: CASSESTAAYEQYF
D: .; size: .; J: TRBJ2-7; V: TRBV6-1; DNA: TGTGCCAGCAGTGACGACGGGACAAAAATCTACGAGCAGTACTTC; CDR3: CASSDDGTKIYEQYF
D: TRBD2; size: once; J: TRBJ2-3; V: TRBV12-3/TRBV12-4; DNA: TGTGCCAGCAAAAGCGGGAGGCCAGATACGCAGTATTTT; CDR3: CASKSGRPDTQYF
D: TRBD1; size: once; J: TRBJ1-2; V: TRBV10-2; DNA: TGCGCCAGCAGTGACGGGACAGGGCATGGCTACACCTTC; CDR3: CASSDGTGHGYTF
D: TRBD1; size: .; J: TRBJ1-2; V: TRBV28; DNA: TGTGCCAGCAGCCACCGGGACAGGGCGGTTGGCTACACCTTC; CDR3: CASSHRDRAVGYTF
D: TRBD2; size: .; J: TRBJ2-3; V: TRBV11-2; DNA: TGTGCCAGCAGCTCCCTCGGGGGGCTAGCGGGAGCAAAAGATACGCAGTATTTT; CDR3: CASSSLGGLAGAKDTQYF
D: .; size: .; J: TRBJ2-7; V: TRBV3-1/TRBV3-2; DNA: TGTGCCAGCAGCCAAGTAGCGGTTTCCTACGAGCAGTACTTC; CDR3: CASSQVAVSYEQYF
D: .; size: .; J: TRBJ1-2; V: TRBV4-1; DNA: TGCGCCAGCAGCCAATTAAGAAGTGGCTACTATGGCTACACCTTC; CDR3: CASSQLRSGYYGYTF
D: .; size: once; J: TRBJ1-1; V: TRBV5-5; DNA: TGTGCCAGCAGCTTTCTTATGGGACTGAACACTGAAGCTTTCTTT; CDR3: CASSFLMGLNTEAFF
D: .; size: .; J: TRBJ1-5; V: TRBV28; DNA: TGTGCCAGCAGTTTAGAACAGGCCACCAGGGCCCAGCATTTT; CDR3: CASSLEQATRAQHF
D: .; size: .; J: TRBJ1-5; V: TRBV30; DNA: TGTGCCTGGAGTGTCGGGGTGAACAGGGACCTTTATAGCAATCAGCCCCAGCATTTT; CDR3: CAWSVGVNRDLYSNQPQHF
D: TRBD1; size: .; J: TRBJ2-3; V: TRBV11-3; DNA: TGTGCCAGCAGCGAGGGGGCTAGCACAGATACGCAGTATTTT; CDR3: CASSEGASTDTQYF
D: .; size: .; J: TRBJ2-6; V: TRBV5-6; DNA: TGTGCCAGTTCCCGCCAAGGGTACGGGGCCAACGTCCTGACTTTC; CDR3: CASSRQGYGANVLTF
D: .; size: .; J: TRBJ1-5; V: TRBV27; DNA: TGTGCCAGCAGTCTAACCCCCAGGGGTTGGTATCAGCCCCAGCATTTT; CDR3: CASSLTPRGWYQPQHF
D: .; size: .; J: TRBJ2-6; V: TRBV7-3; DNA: TGTGCCAGCAGCCCCGTCTCCTCTGGGGCCAACGTCCTGACTTTC; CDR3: CASSPVSSGANVLTF
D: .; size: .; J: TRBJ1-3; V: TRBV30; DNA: TGTGCCTGGAGCCCCGGGGCAGGGCCTGGAAACACCATATATTTT; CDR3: CAWSPGAGPGNTIYF
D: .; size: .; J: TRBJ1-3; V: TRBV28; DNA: TGTGCCAGCAATGACGGACACCTCTCTGGAAACACCATATATTTT; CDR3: CASNDGHLSGNTIYF
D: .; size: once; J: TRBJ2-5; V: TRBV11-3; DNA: TGTGCCAGCAGCCTTGGCCGGGAAGCCCAAGAGACCCAGTACTTC; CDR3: CASSLGREAQETQYF
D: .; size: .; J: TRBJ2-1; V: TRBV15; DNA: TGTGCCACCAGCAGACTAGCAATTATGCAGTTCTTC; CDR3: CATSRLAIMQFF
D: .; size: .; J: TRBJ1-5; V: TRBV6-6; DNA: TGTGCCAGCAGTTACGGTGGGGCAGTTAGCAATCAGCCCCAGCATTTT; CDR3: CASSYGGAVSNQPQHF
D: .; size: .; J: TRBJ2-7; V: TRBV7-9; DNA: TGTGCCCTAGGGGAGCAGTACTTC; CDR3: CALGEQYF
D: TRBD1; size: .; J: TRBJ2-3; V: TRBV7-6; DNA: TGTGCCAGCAGCCGGACAGGGAGAGACACAGATACGCAGTATTTT; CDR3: CASSRTGRDTDTQYF
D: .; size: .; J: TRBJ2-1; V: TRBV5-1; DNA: TGCGCCAGCACCGACTACAATGAGCAGTTCTTC; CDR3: CASTDYNEQFF
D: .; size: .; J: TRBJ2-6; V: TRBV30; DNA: TGTGCCTGGAGTGTTGGGTTGACTGGGGCCAACGTCCTGACTTTC; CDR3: CAWSVGLTGANVLTF
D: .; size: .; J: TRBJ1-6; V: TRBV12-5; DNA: TGTGCTAGTGGTATGACAAATTCACCCCTCCACTTT; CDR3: CASGMTNSPLHF
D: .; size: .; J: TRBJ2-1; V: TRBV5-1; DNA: TGCGCCAGCAGCTTGGCCGAGGGATACAATGAGCAGTTCTTC; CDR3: CASSLAEGYNEQFF
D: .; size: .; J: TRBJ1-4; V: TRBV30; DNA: TGTGCCTGGAGTTCAGGAGGAATGGACGAAAAACTGTTTTTT; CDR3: CAWSSGGMDEKLFF
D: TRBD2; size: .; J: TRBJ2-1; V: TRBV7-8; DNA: TGTGCCAGCAGCTCCGTGGGGCGGGAGGGCCTATCGGAGCAGTTCTTC; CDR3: CASSSVGREGLSEQFF
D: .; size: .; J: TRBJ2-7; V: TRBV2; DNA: TGTGCCAGCGGGCGGGACACCTACGAGCAGTACTTC; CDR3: CASGRDTYEQYF
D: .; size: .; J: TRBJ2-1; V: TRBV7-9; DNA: TGTGCCAGCAGCCCATTGGATTCTCCTATGAATGAGCAGTTCTTC; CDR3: CASSPLDSPMNEQFF
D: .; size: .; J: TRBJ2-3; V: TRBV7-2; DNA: TGTGCCAGCAGCTTGCGGTGGAGCCCCGATACGCAGTATTTT; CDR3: CASSLRWSPDTQYF
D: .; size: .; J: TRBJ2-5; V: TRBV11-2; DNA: TGTGCCAGCAGCTTAGCCAGGGAGACCCAGTACTTC; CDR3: CASSLARETQYF
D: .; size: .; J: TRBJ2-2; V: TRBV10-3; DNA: TGTGCCATCAGTGCGGCGGGAACAACCGGGGAGCTGTTTTTT; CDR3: CAISAAGTTGELFF
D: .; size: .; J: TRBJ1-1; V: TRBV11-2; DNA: TGTGCCAGCAGCACTCGGACAGCATGGGGCACTGAAGCTTTCTTT; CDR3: CASSTRTAWGTEAFF
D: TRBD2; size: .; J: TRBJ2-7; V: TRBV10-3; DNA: TGTGCCATCAGACCCGGGACTAGCGGTTTAAGCTCCTACGAGCAGTACTTC; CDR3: CAIRPGTSGLSSYEQYF
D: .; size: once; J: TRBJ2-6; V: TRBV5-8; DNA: TGTGCCAGCCTTCTATCTGGGGCCAACGTCCTGACTTTC; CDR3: CASLLSGANVLTF
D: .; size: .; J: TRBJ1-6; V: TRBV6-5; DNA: TGTGCCAGCAGCCCCCTCAGGGAATCACCCCTCCACTTT; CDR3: CASSPLRESPLHF
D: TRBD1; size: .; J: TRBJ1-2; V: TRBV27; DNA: TGTGCCAGCAGGGGGACAGTTGACCGGGGCTACACCTTC; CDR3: CASRGTVDRGYTF
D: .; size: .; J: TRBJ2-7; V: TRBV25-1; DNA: TGTGCCAGCAACTTGGGGAACTACGAGCAGTACTTC; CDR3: CASNLGNYEQYF
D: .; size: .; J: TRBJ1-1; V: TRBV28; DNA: TGTGCCAGCAGTTTACATCTGAACACTGAAGCTTTCTTT; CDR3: CASSLHLNTEAFF
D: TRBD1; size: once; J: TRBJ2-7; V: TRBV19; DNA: TGTGCCAGTAGTATTACAGGGGGAGCTTCCTACGAGCAGTACTTC; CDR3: CASSITGGASYEQYF